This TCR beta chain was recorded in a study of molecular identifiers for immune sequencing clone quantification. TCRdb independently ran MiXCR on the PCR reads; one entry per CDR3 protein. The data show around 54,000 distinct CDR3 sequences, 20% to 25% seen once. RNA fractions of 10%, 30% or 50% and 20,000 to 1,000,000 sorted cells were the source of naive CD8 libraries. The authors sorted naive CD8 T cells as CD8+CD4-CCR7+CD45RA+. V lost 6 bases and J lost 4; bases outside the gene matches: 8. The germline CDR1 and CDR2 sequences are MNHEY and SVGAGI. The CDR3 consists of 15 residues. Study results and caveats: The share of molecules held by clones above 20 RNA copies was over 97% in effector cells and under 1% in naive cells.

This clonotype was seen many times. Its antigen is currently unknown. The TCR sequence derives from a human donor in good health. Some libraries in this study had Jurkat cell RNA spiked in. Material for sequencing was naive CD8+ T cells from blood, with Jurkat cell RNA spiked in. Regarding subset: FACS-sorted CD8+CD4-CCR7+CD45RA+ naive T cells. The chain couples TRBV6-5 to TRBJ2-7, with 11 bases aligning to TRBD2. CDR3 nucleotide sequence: TGTGCCAGCAGCCCCATAGCGGGAGGGGATTACGAGCAGTACTTC. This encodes CASSPIAGGDYEQYF.